The following is a T cell receptor beta chain sequence with its context. Its target is unknown. Trimming stripped 1 base from V and 8 bases from J, with 21 bases between. This CDR3 spans 16 amino acids. Germline V lookup: CDR1 SGHDT, CDR2 YYEEEE. This record belongs to a study of chemoradiotherapy in HPV16-positive cancers. Looking at the study overall: Functional T-cell assays on a couple of HPV16-positive patients' cells defined candidate HPV-specific clones and common TCR motifs.

General study points: During treatment, candidate HPV-specific clones and E7-related motifs expanded in tumor. Functional assays defining HPV-specific T cells used only a couple of HPV16-positive patients.

Repertoires were sampled repeatedly during chemoradiotherapy. Here immunoSEQ multiplex PCR was the method, and the copy in TCRdb shows in-frame clones only, minus some. The table records 5,000 to 7,000 clones, roughly two thirds of them present only once. This specimen consisted of tumor tissue, obtained from a patient who underwent chemoradiotherapy. The clonotype originates from a human donor with HPV-associated anogenital cancer. The rearrangement links TRBV5-6 to TRBJ1-2; D call uncertain. This CDR3 reads CASSLLAVLGSGGYTF. The CDR3 DNA sequence: TGTGCCAGCAGCTTGCTGGCGGTTTTGGGGAGCGGAGGCTACACCTTC.